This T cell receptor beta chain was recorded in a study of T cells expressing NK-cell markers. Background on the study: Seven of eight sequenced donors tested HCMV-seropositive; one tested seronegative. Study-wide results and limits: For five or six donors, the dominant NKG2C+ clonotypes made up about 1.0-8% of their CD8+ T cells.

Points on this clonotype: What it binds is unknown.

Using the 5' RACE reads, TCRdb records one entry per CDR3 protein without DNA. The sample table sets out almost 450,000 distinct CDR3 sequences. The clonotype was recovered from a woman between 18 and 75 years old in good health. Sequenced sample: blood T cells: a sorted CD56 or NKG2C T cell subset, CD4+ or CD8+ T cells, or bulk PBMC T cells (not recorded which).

CDR3 sequence: CASSYSGRKNTGELFF. This chain uses TRBV28 with TRBJ2-2. From germline, CDR1 is MDHEN and CDR2 SYDVKM. The CDR3 runs to 16 residues.